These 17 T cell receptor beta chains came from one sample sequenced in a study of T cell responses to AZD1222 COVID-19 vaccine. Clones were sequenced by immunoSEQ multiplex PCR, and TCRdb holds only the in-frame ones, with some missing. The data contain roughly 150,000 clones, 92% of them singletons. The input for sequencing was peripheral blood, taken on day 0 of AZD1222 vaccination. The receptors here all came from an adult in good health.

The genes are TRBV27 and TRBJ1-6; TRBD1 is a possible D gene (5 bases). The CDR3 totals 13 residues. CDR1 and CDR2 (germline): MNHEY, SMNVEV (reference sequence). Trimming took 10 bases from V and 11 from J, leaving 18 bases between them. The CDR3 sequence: CATRSGGGPPLHF. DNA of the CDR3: TGTGCCACCAGGTCCGGGGGGGGTCCACCCCTCCACTTT.

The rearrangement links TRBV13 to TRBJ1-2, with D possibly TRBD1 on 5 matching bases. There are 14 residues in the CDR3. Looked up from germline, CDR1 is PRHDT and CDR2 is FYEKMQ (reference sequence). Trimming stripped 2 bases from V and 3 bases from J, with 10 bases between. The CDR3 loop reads CASSLQGDYYGYTF. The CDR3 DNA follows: TGTGCCAGCAGCTTACAGGGTGACTACTATGGCTACACCTTC. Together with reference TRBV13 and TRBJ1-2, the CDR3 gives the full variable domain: AAGVIQSPRHLIKEKRETATLKCYPIPRHDTVYWYQQGPGQDPQFLISFYEKMQSDKGSIPDRFSAQQFSDYHSELNMSSLELGDSALYFCASSLQGDYYGYTFGSGTRLTVV.

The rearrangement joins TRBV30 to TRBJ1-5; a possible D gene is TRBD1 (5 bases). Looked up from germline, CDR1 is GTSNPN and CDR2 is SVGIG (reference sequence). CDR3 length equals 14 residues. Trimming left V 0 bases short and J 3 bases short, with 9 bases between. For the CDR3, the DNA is TGTGCCTGGAGTGTAGGGGCAGACAATCAGCCCCAGCATTTT. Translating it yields CAWSVGADNQPQHF.

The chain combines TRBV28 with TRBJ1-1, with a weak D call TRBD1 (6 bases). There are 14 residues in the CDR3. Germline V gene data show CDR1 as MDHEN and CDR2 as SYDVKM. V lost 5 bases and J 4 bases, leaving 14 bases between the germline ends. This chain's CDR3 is CASSPAPGATEAFF. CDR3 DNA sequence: TGTGCCAGCAGTCCCGCCCCGGGGGCCACTGAAGCTTTCTTT.

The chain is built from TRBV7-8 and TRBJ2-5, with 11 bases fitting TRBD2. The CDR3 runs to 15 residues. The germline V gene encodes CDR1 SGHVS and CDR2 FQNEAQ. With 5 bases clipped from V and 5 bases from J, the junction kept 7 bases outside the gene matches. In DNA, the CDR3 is TGTGCCAGCAGCCTTGTAGCGGGGGGGCGTGAGACCCAGTACTTC. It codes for CASSLVAGGRETQYF.

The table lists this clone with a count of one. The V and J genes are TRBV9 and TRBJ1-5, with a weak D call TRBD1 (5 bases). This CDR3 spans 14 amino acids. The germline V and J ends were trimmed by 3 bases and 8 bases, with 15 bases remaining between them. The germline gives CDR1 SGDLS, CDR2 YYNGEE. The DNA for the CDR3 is TGTGCCAGCAGCGGGGGCCTCGATGGGGAGCCCCAGCATTTT. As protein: CASSGGLDGEPQHF.

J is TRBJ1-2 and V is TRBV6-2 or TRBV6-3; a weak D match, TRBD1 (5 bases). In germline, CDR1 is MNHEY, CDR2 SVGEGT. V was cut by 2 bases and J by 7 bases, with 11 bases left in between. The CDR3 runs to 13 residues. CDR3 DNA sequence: TGTGCCAGCAGTTACGAGGGGCCCCGTGGCTACACCTTC. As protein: CASSYEGPRGYTF.

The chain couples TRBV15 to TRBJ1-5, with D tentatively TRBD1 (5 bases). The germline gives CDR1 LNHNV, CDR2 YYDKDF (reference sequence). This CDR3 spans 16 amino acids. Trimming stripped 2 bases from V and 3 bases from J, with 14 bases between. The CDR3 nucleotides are TGTGCCACCAGCAGACCTGGAGCAGGGACCAATCAGCCCCAGCATTTT. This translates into CATSRPGAGTNQPQHF.

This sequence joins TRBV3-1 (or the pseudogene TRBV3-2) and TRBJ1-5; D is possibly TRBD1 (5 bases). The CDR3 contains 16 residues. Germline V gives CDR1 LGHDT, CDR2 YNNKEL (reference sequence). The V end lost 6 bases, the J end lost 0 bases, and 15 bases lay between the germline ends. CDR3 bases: TGTGCCAGCAGACCCTCGGGGGGGAATAGCAATCAGCCCCAGCATTTT. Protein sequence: CASRPSGGNSNQPQHF.

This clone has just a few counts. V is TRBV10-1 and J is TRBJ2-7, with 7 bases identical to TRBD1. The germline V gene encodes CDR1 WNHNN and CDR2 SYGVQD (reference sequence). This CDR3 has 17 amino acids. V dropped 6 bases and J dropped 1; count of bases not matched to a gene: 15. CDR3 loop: CASRAEGGDRESYEQYF. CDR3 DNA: TGCGCCAGCAGGGCCGAGGGTGGTGACAGGGAATCCTACGAGCAGTACTTC.

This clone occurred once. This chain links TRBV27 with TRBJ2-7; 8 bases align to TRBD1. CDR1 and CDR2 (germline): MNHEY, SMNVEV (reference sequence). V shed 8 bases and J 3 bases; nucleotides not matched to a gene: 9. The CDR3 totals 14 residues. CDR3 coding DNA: TGTGCCAGCTCCACCCGGGACAGGAACTACGAGCAGTACTTC. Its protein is CASSTRDRNYEQYF.

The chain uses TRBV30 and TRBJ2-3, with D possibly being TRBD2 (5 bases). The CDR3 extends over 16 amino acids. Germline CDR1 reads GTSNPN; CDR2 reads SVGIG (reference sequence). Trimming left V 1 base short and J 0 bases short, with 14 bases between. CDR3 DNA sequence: TGTGCCTGGAGTGCGTTCGGCGGACTTAGCACAGATACGCAGTATTTT. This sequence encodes CAWSAFGGLSTDTQYF.

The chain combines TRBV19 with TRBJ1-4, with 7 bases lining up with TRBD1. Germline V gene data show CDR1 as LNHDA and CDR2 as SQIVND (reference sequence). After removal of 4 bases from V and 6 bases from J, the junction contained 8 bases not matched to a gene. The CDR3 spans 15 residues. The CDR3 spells CASSTYRGLDEKLFF. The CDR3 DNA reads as TGTGCCAGTAGTACCTACAGGGGACTCGATGAAAAACTGTTTTTT.

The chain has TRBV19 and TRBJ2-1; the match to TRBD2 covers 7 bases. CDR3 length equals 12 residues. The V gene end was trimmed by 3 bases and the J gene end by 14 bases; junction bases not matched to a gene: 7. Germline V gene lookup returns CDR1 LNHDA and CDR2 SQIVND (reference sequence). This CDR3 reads CASSIRGGRKFF. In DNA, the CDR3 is TGTGCCAGTAGTATCCGGGGAGGGCGAAAGTTCTTC.

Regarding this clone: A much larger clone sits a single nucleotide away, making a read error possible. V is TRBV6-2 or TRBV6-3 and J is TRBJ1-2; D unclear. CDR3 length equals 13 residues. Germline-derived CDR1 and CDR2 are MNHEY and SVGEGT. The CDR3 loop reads CAGSEGWIYGYTF. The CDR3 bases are TGTGCCGGCAGTGAGGGCTGGATATATGGCTACACCTTC.

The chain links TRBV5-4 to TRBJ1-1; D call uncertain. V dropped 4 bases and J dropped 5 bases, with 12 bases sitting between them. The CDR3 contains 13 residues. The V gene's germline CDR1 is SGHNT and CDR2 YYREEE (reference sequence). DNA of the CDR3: TGTGCCAGCAGCCTCCCCGGGAGGACTGAAGCTTTCTTT. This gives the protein CASSLPGRTEAFF.

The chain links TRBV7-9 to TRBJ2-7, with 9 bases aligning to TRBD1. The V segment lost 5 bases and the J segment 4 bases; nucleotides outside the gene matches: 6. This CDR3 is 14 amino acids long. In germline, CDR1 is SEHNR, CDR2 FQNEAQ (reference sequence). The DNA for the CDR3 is TGTGCCAGCAGCCCCGGGACAGGGCAGTACGAGCAGTACTTC. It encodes CASSPGTGQYEQYF.